What follows are 12 T cell receptor beta chains derived from one specimen sequenced in a study of shared clonotypes between healthy human individuals. The method was immunoSEQ multiplex PCR; TCRdb's version includes in-frame clones alone and lacks a portion of them. In the table there are hundreds of thousands of clones, over 65% of which are singletons. Sequencing was done on a sample of memory CD4+ T cells sorted from blood. Noted subset: CD45RA-negative fraction. The receptor set was obtained from a woman aged 25 to 39 in good health.

This chain links TRBV2 with TRBJ2-3; the D gene is possibly TRBD1 (6 bases). The CDR3 contains 18 residues. V gave up 10 bases and J gave up 0 bases, with 26 bases separating them. The germline gives CDR1 SNHLY, CDR2 FYNNEI. Here the CDR3 DNA reads TGTGCCATTGCTTCGGTACAGGGAGCTTCTAGGAGCACAGATACGCAGTATTTT. The encoded protein is CAIASVQGASRSTDTQYF.

The rearrangement uses TRBV5-1 and TRBJ2-1; 12 nucleotides agree with TRBD2. The germline V gene encodes CDR1 SGHRS and CDR2 YFSETQ. The V and J ends lost 4 bases and 7 bases, in that order; junction bases with no gene match: 6. This CDR3 comprises 15 residues. The CDR3 protein is CASSRTSGIDNEQFF. DNA of the CDR3: TGCGCCAGCAGCAGGACTAGCGGGATCGATAATGAGCAGTTCTTC.

Comments on this clone: Other DNA sequences in the sample encode the same CDR3. The rearrangement links TRBV28 to TRBJ2-1; no definite D call. This CDR3 is 14 amino acids long. V lost 1 base to trimming and J lost 2 bases, with 6 bases between them. Germline assignment: CDR1 MDHEN and CDR2 SYDVKM. CDR3 in amino acids: CASSLSGTYNEQFF. The CDR3 DNA follows: TGTGCCAGCAGTTTATCAGGAACCTACAATGAGCAGTTCTTC.

In this sample, this clone turned up once. The J gene is TRBJ2-6, the V gene TRBV5-4, with D hard to call. CDR3 length: 15 amino acids. V lost 4 bases, J lost 2 bases, and 10 bases lay in between. The germline V gene encodes CDR1 SGHNT and CDR2 YYREEE (reference sequence). Here the CDR3 reads CASSPGAPGANVLTF. The CDR3 DNA sequence: TGTGCCAGCAGCCCCGGCGCTCCTGGGGCCAACGTCCTGACTTTC.

The chain has TRBV30 and TRBJ2-1; TRBD1 agrees at 9 bases. V lost 4 bases to trimming and J lost 4 bases; unmatched junction nucleotides: 14. Germline CDR1 is GTSNPN and CDR2 is SVGIG (reference sequence). The CDR3 length is 17 residues. The DNA of the CDR3 is TGTGCCTGGACCCAACGGGGTTACAGGGGGCGTTACAATGAGCAGTTCTTC. It codes for CAWTQRGYRGRYNEQFF.

Worth noting for this clone: A much larger clone differs from this one at a single base, so this may be a read error. Other DNA sequences from this sample encode an identical CDR3 as well. The chain employs TRBV2 and TRBJ2-1; D perhaps matches TRBD1 (5 bases). V dropped 8 bases and J dropped 1 base, with 12 bases sitting between them. The V gene's germline CDR1 is SNHLY and CDR2 FYNNEI. The CDR3 consists of 14 residues. CDR3 bases: TGTGCCAGCCCCGCGACAGTTTCCTACAATGAGCAGTTCTTC. Encoded protein: CASPATVSYNEQFF.

V is TRBV20-1 and J is TRBJ1-1; tentative D call: TRBD1 (6 bases). There are 11 residues in the CDR3. Germline CDR1 is DFQATT and CDR2 is SNEGSKA (reference sequence). The CDR3 is CSEGVGDEAFF. The CDR3 nucleotides read TGCAGCGAGGGGGTAGGAGATGAAGCTTTCTTT.

This chain joins TRBV16 and TRBJ2-1; D gene unclear. The length of the CDR3 is 14 residues. Germline V lookup: CDR1 KGHSY, CDR2 FQNENV. The V gene lost 2 bases and the J gene lost 8 bases, with 13 bases spanning the gap. For the CDR3, the DNA is TGTGCCAGCAGCCAAGTAGCAGTTGGCGATGAGCAGTTCTTC. Amino acids: CASSQVAVGDEQFF.

The gene calls are TRBV20-1 and TRBJ1-2, with D tentatively TRBD1 (6 bases). The germline V gene encodes CDR1 DFQATT and CDR2 SNEGSKA (reference sequence). The CDR3 is 11 amino acids. Trimming took 6 bases from V and 8 from J, leaving 13 bases between them. CDR3 residues: CSAGGGFGYTF. The CDR3 nucleotides read TGCAGTGCGGGAGGGGGGTTCGGCTACACCTTC.

The chain is built from TRBV6-5 and TRBJ1-1; 8 nucleotides align to TRBD1. The CDR3 has 15 residues. Trimming at V came to 2 bases and at J to 3 bases, leaving 5 bases not matched to a gene. The germline CDR1 and CDR2 sequences are MNHEY and SVGAGI. This chain's CDR3 is CASSYAAGGHTEAFF. CDR3 sequence (DNA): TGTGCCAGCAGTTACGCGGCAGGGGGCCACACTGAAGCTTTCTTT.

This rearrangement joins TRBV28 to TRBJ1-2, with 10 nucleotides matching TRBD1. CDR1 and CDR2 from the germline V gene are MDHEN and SYDVKM. The CDR3 runs 14 residues. Trimming cost V 6 bases and J 3 bases; bases outside gene matches: 4. CDR3 DNA sequence: TGTGCCAGCAGGGGACAGGGGCGGCACTATGGCTACACCTTC. Amino acids: CASRGQGRHYGYTF.

The rearrangement links TRBV28 to TRBJ2-5, with TRBD1 identical over 7 bases. This CDR3 spans 13 amino acids. Germline CDR1 MDHEN, CDR2 SYDVKM. V was pared by 5 bases and J by 5 bases, with 5 bases of the junction left unmatched. CDR3 region: CASSGGRGETQYF. CDR3 DNA sequence: TGTGCCAGCAGTGGGGGCAGGGGGGAGACCCAGTACTTC.